This T cell receptor beta chain is from a study of OX40 agonist ivuxolimab in advanced cancers. Study results and caveats: A proportion of nonresponders additionally exhibited low normalized T-cell clonal expansion.

Remarks on this clone: Antigen: not known.

Germline values: CDR1 DFQATT, CDR2 SNEGSKA (reference sequence). V was clipped by 7 bases and J by 2 bases, with 9 bases between them. The CDR3 has 11 residues. Produced via immunoSEQ multiplex PCR; TCRdb's table is partial and in-frame only. The top ten clones hold 0.2% to 0.3% of a sample with around 78,000 clones, around 87% of them seen once. The V gene is TRBV20-1, the J gene TRBJ2-7; D is tentatively TRBD1 or TRBD2 (5 bases each). The source was CD4+ or CD8+ T cells sorted from blood, collected in a trial of the OX40 agonist ivuxolimab. The TCR was taken from an adult with an advanced solid tumor such as melanoma, head and neck, liver or kidney cancer. DNA of the CDR3: TGCAGTGATCGAGGGGCCTACGAGCAGTACTTC. Protein: CSDRGAYEQYF.